This is a list of T cell receptor beta chains from one sample in a study of blood T cell repertoires in COVID-19. Profiled with immunoSEQ multiplex PCR; TCRdb holds only in-frame clones, not every one. Of roughly 150,000 clones listed, less than 90% were seen once; the top ten hold 2.4%. Sequencing input: peripheral blood. These receptors were taken from a woman aged 70-85 years with acute or convalescent COVID-19. Each CDR3 is given with its conserved first and last residue. D genes are given only for firm matches. Size tells how often a clone was seen (once, few, many) or the class of an expanded clone, and some rows leave it out.

d_gene,j_gene,abundance,v_gene,CDR3aa,CDR3nt
TRBD1,TRBJ1-6,once,TRBV3-1/TRBV3-2,CASSQGAGGSSYNSPLHF,TGTGCCAGCAGCCAAGGGGCAGGGGGGAGCTCCTATAATTCACCCCTCCACTTT
-,TRBJ1-1,-,TRBV27,CASSRGVRGSGGDTEAFF,TGTGCCAGCAGTCGGGGAGTCCGGGGGTCGGGTGGGGACACTGAAGCTTTCTTT
-,TRBJ2-7,-,TRBV29-1,CSVEVTPGRYEQYF,TGCAGCGTTGAGGTGACCCCGGGGAGATACGAGCAGTACTTC
-,TRBJ2-5,-,TRBV6-7,CASSYPHPDRQGETQYF,TGTGCCAGCAGTTACCCTCACCCTGACAGGCAGGGAGAGACCCAGTACTTC
TRBD1,TRBJ1-1,-,TRBV6-5,CASSTTDRRDTEAFF,TGTGCCAGCAGTACCACGGACAGGAGGGACACTGAAGCTTTCTTT
-,TRBJ1-1,few,TRBV6-5,CASTDRNTEAFF,TGTGCCAGCACCGACAGGAACACTGAAGCTTTCTTT
TRBD1,TRBJ2-6,-,TRBV7-7,CASSLFWAQGYPGANVLTF,TGTGCTAGCAGCTTATTCTGGGCACAGGGGTATCCTGGGGCCAACGTCCTGACTTTC
-,TRBJ2-2,once,TRBV30,CAWVGGGTGELFF,TGTGCCTGGGTCGGGGGTGGAACCGGGGAGCTGTTTTTT
-,TRBJ1-1,-,TRBV19,CASSISGGTAEVFF,TGTGCCAGTAGTATCAGCGGGGGGACGGCGGAAGTTTTCTTT
TRBD1,TRBJ2-3,many,TRBV4-3,CASSQERTGGTDTQYF,TGCGCCAGCAGCCAAGAGCGGACAGGGGGCACAGATACGCAGTATTTT
TRBD1,TRBJ2-7,few,TRBV7-6,CASSTGQGYEQYF,TGTGCCAGCAGCACCGGACAGGGCTACGAGCAGTACTTC
-,TRBJ2-5,few,TRBV15,CATSRDGGGSETQYF,TGTGCCACCAGCAGAGATGGTGGGGGCTCGGAGACCCAGTACTTC
TRBD2,TRBJ2-5,-,TRBV7-2,CASSWTAGGLETQYF,TGTGCCAGCAGCTGGACAGCGGGGGGGCTAGAGACCCAGTACTTC
TRBD1,TRBJ1-2,once,TRBV7-9,CASSVQTGNYGYTF,TGTGCCAGCAGCGTACAGACAGGGAACTATGGCTACACCTTC
-,TRBJ1-6,-,TRBV5-1,CASSASSGRNSPLHF,TGCGCCAGCAGCGCATCATCAGGGCGTAATTCACCCCTCCACTTT
-,TRBJ2-6,-,TRBV27,CASSWRSGANVLTF,TGTGCCAGCAGTTGGAGGTCTGGGGCCAACGTCCTGACTTTC
TRBD1,TRBJ2-5,-,TRBV29-1,CSVVSGQHQETQYF,TGCAGCGTTGTTTCGGGACAGCACCAAGAGACCCAGTACTTC
-,TRBJ1-2,-,TRBV6-5,CASSYAGSSYYGYTF,TGTGCCAGCAGTTACGCGGGCTCGAGCTACTATGGCTACACCTTC
TRBD1,TRBJ1-1,-,TRBV3-1/TRBV3-2,CASSQDLRGRWAFF,TGTGCCAGCAGCCAAGATCTCAGGGGGCGGTGGGCTTTCTTT
-,TRBJ1-1,-,TRBV7-6,CASSPPRGGGREDTEAFF,TGTGCCAGCAGCCCACCCCGAGGGGGGGGTCGGGAGGACACTGAAGCTTTCTTT
-,TRBJ2-7,-,TRBV30,CAWRRQVTYEQYF,TGTGCCTGGAGGCGACAGGTAACCTACGAGCAGTACTTC
TRBD1,TRBJ1-1,-,TRBV7-9,CASSFSGGNTEAFF,TGTGCCAGCAGCTTCTCAGGGGGGAACACTGAAGCTTTCTTT
-,TRBJ1-3,-,TRBV28,CASSLGLGEVNTIYF,TGTGCCAGCAGTTTAGGTCTGGGGGAGGTAAACACCATATATTTT
TRBD1,TRBJ1-2,-,TRBV2,CASSEPPTLQGTRGYTF,TGTGCCAGCAGTGAGCCCCCAACTTTACAGGGGACTAGGGGCTACACCTTC
TRBD1,TRBJ1-2,-,TRBV9,CASSAGYRGRRNYGYTF,TGTGCCAGCAGCGCCGGTTACAGGGGGCGCAGAAACTATGGCTACACCTTC
TRBD2,TRBJ2-5,-,TRBV2,CASKGGLASETQYF,TGTGCCAGCAAAGGGGGACTAGCATCGGAGACCCAGTACTTC
TRBD2,TRBJ2-2,-,TRBV23-1,CASSQSSSGGLLNTGELFF,TGCGCCAGCAGTCAATCTTCTAGCGGGGGGCTACTGAACACCGGGGAGCTGTTTTTT
-,TRBJ1-6,-,TRBV7-2,CASSLVRGNSPLHF,TGTGCCAGCAGCTTAGTTAGGGGGAACTCACCCCTCCACTTT
TRBD1,TRBJ1-1,-,TRBV28,CASSLTRTGPGSEAFF,TGTGCCAGCAGCCTTACGCGGACAGGGCCAGGCTCTGAAGCTTTCTTT
TRBD1,TRBJ1-1,-,TRBV19,CASSPRTGRTEAFF,TGTGCCAGTAGTCCGAGGACAGGGAGGACTGAAGCTTTCTTT
TRBD1,TRBJ1-1,-,TRBV5-1,CASSQGQRMNTEAFF,TGCGCCAGCAGCCAGGGACAGCGGATGAACACTGAAGCTTTCTTT
-,TRBJ1-1,once,TRBV20-1,CSASRQLEAFF,TGCAGTGCCTCGCGACAGCTTGAAGCTTTCTTT
TRBD1,TRBJ1-2,-,TRBV27,CASSPWDRGIYGYTF,TGTGCCAGCAGTCCCTGGGACAGGGGGATCTATGGCTACACCTTC
TRBD1,TRBJ2-3,-,TRBV18,CASSPRQGQADTQYF,TGTGCCAGCTCACCCCGACAGGGTCAGGCAGATACGCAGTATTTT
TRBD1,TRBJ2-1,-,TRBV19,CASTPDVGGANQFF,TGTGCCAGTACCCCAGACGTAGGGGGCGCGAACCAGTTCTTC
TRBD1,TRBJ1-1,-,TRBV2,CATGQGRRTEAFF,TGTGCCACCGGACAGGGGCGAAGAACTGAAGCTTTCTTT
TRBD2,TRBJ2-2,-,TRBV19,CASSSTSGNTGELFF,TGTGCCAGTAGTAGTACTAGCGGGAACACCGGGGAGCTGTTTTTT
-,TRBJ1-6,-,TRBV7-2,CASSLYRSSPLHF,TGTGCCAGCAGCTTATACAGGAGTTCACCCCTCCACTTT
-,TRBJ1-2,-,TRBV19,CASSEQRGVNYGYTF,TGTGCCAGTAGCGAACAACGGGGGGTTAACTATGGCTACACCTTC
-,TRBJ1-2,-,TRBV6-5,CASSYSASTNYGYTF,TGTGCCAGCAGTTACAGCGCCAGTACTAACTATGGCTACACCTTC
TRBD1,TRBJ1-1,-,TRBV6-5,CASSWGDRGNTEAFF,TGTGCCAGCAGTTGGGGCGACAGGGGGAACACTGAAGCTTTCTTT
TRBD2,TRBJ2-4,-,TRBV6-5,CATLAGGPKNIQYF,TGTGCCACCCTAGCGGGGGGCCCCAAAAACATTCAGTACTTC
-,TRBJ1-2,once,TRBV10-3,CAISSGLSGGYTF,TGTGCCATCAGTTCGGGACTTAGTGGGGGCTACACCTTC
TRBD2,TRBJ2-1,-,TRBV27,CASRIGGTYNEQFF,TGTGCCAGCAGGATCGGGGGGACCTACAATGAGCAGTTCTTC
TRBD1,TRBJ1-1,-,TRBV6-6,CASSLLRQGKTEAFF,TGTGCCAGCAGCCTCCTTAGACAGGGGAAAACTGAAGCTTTCTTT
-,TRBJ1-4,-,TRBV5-1,CASSPWGTGNEKLFF,TGCGCCAGCAGCCCGTGGGGAACAGGGAATGAAAAACTGTTTTTT
-,TRBJ1-4,-,TRBV19,CAFRLHYNEKLFF,TGTGCCTTTCGCCTTCACTATAATGAAAAACTGTTTTTT
-,TRBJ1-1,-,TRBV2,CASSFSQQVLYAEAFF,TGTGCCAGCAGTTTCAGCCAACAGGTCCTGTACGCTGAAGCTTTCTTT
-,TRBJ2-3,-,TRBV6-5,CASKATNTDTQYF,TGTGCCAGCAAGGCAACTAACACAGATACGCAGTATTTT
TRBD2,TRBJ2-5,once,TRBV27,CASGSPAGGPETQYF,TGTGCCAGCGGTTCCCCCGCGGGGGGGCCAGAGACCCAGTACTTC
-,TRBJ1-5,few,TRBV5-1,CASPSPPQICINSNQPQHF,TGCGCCAGCCCATCCCCACCTCAGATTTGCATTAATAGCAATCAGCCCCAGCATTTT
-,TRBJ1-3,-,TRBV28,CASRRGGSGNTIYF,TGTGCCAGCAGGAGGGGAGGCTCTGGAAACACCATATATTTT
-,TRBJ1-4,-,TRBV4-2,CASSQEYRVEAKLFF,TGTGCCAGCAGCCAAGAGTACAGGGTAGAGGCCAAACTGTTTTTT